This is a list of T cell receptor beta chains from one sample in a study of long-term antiretroviral therapy in people with HIV. The data were produced by immunoSEQ multiplex PCR, yet TCRdb's version contains in-frame clones alone and is incomplete. The sample lists about 7,000 clones; around 73% were seen once. The sequencing used unsorted PBMCs, collected 0.2 years after starting antiretroviral therapy. The receptors were sampled from a man aged 35-49 years with HIV. Both conserved end residues are part of each CDR3. Fields, in order: clone size, D gene, V gene, J gene, CDR3 DNA, CDR3 protein. The D gene is left open where the match is weak. The listing skips clone size in some rows; elsewhere it reads once, few, many or a size class.

clone size: medium-sized; D gene: .; V gene: TRBV19; J gene: TRBJ1-2; CDR3 DNA: TGTGCCAGTAGTATAGTACCCACGGATTTCGACTATGGCTACACCTTC; CDR3 protein: CASSIVPTDFDYGYTF
clone size: .; D gene: .; V gene: TRBV6-6; J gene: TRBJ1-1; CDR3 DNA: TGTGCCAGCACTTGGGTGGGTGGGTCTGAAGCTTTCTTT; CDR3 protein: CASTWVGGSEAFF
clone size: .; D gene: TRBD2; V gene: TRBV2; J gene: TRBJ2-7; CDR3 DNA: TGTGCCAGCATGGAGGCGCGGGGGAAGAGGGAGCAGTACTTC; CDR3 protein: CASMEARGKREQYF
clone size: .; D gene: .; V gene: TRBV2; J gene: TRBJ2-7; CDR3 DNA: TGTGCCAGCAGCAGGGGAGGCTACGAGCAGTACTTC; CDR3 protein: CASSRGGYEQYF
clone size: .; D gene: TRBD1; V gene: TRBV18; J gene: TRBJ2-1; CDR3 DNA: TGTGCCAGCTCACAGTGGACAGGGGATGAGCAGTTCTTC; CDR3 protein: CASSQWTGDEQFF
clone size: few; D gene: TRBD1; V gene: TRBV7-2; J gene: TRBJ1-6; CDR3 DNA: TGTGCCAGCAGCTTAGACAGGGGAAGTTCACCCCTCCACTTT; CDR3 protein: CASSLDRGSSPLHF
clone size: .; D gene: .; V gene: TRBV28; J gene: TRBJ1-6; CDR3 DNA: TGTGCCAGCGGGGGGGTCAGCTCCTATAATTCACCCCTCCACTTT; CDR3 protein: CASGGVSSYNSPLHF
clone size: once; D gene: TRBD1; V gene: TRBV9; J gene: TRBJ1-4; CDR3 DNA: TGTGCCAGCAGCTCCCCTAGCGGGGAGGGGGCGATTGAAAAACTGTTTTTT; CDR3 protein: CASSSPSGEGAIEKLFF
clone size: .; D gene: TRBD1; V gene: TRBV5-1; J gene: TRBJ1-1; CDR3 DNA: TGCGCCAGCACCCTCCTTGACAGGGTCTCAACTGAAGCTTTCTTT; CDR3 protein: CASTLLDRVSTEAFF
clone size: once; D gene: .; V gene: TRBV4-1; J gene: TRBJ1-6; CDR3 DNA: TGCGCCAGCAGCCAGGGGCAAGGGACCGCAGATTTCACCCTCCACTTT; CDR3 protein: CASSQGQGTADFTLHF
clone size: .; D gene: .; V gene: TRBV6-4; J gene: TRBJ2-7; CDR3 DNA: TGTGCCAGCAGTGACTCGAGAAGAACCCATTCCTACGAGCAGTACTTC; CDR3 protein: CASSDSRRTHSYEQYF
clone size: few; D gene: TRBD1; V gene: TRBV18; J gene: TRBJ1-6; CDR3 DNA: TGTGCCAGCTCACCTCGACCCGTGGGACAGGGGAATTCACCCCTCCACTTT; CDR3 protein: CASSPRPVGQGNSPLHF
clone size: .; D gene: .; V gene: TRBV30; J gene: TRBJ1-5; CDR3 DNA: TGTGCCTCCGAAGCGTCAGGGCAAAGCAATCAGCCCCAGCATTTT; CDR3 protein: CASEASGQSNQPQHF
clone size: medium-sized; D gene: .; V gene: TRBV4-1; J gene: TRBJ2-4; CDR3 DNA: TGCGCCAGCAGCCAAGAGGGGGACCCCCCCTCGTTATCGGACATTCAGTACTTC; CDR3 protein: CASSQEGDPPSLSDIQYF
clone size: .; D gene: .; V gene: TRBV19; J gene: TRBJ1-3; CDR3 DNA: TGTGCCAGTAGTATTCCAGGGGACTCTGGAAACACCATATATTTT; CDR3 protein: CASSIPGDSGNTIYF
clone size: .; D gene: TRBD1; V gene: TRBV29-1; J gene: TRBJ2-7; CDR3 DNA: TGCAGCGGTGGACAGGGGGTTAACGAGCAGTACTTC; CDR3 protein: CSGGQGVNEQYF
clone size: once; D gene: .; V gene: TRBV6-1; J gene: TRBJ2-5; CDR3 DNA: TGTGCCAGCAGCCTGACAGTCATGGAGACCCAGTACTTC; CDR3 protein: CASSLTVMETQYF
clone size: .; D gene: TRBD1; V gene: TRBV6-1; J gene: TRBJ2-7; CDR3 DNA: TGTGCCAGCACAACCGGGACAGGGCCATCCTACGAGCAGTACTTC; CDR3 protein: CASTTGTGPSYEQYF
clone size: few; D gene: .; V gene: TRBV4-2; J gene: TRBJ2-7; CDR3 DNA: TGTGCCAGCAGCATAAGCTCCTACGAGCAGTACTTC; CDR3 protein: CASSISSYEQYF
clone size: .; D gene: .; V gene: TRBV29-1; J gene: TRBJ2-7; CDR3 DNA: TGCAGCGTTGACGGGGGTCCCGACCGCTCCTACGAGCAGTACTTC; CDR3 protein: CSVDGGPDRSYEQYF
clone size: .; D gene: TRBD1; V gene: TRBV18; J gene: TRBJ2-2; CDR3 DNA: TGTGCCAGCTCGCCGTTACAGGGGGCGAACACCGGGGAGCTGTTTTTT; CDR3 protein: CASSPLQGANTGELFF
clone size: .; D gene: .; V gene: TRBV6-6; J gene: TRBJ1-5; CDR3 DNA: TGTGCCAGCAGGATTGGACAGATCGGTAGCAATCAGCCCCAGCATTTT; CDR3 protein: CASRIGQIGSNQPQHF
clone size: .; D gene: .; V gene: TRBV5-1; J gene: TRBJ2-7; CDR3 DNA: TGCGCCAGCAGCTTGTACGGGCAGGGCTACGAGCAGTACTTC; CDR3 protein: CASSLYGQGYEQYF
clone size: .; D gene: TRBD1; V gene: TRBV2; J gene: TRBJ2-1; CDR3 DNA: TGTGCTACTTCGACAGGGGTGAATGAGCAGTTCTTC; CDR3 protein: CATSTGVNEQFF
clone size: .; D gene: .; V gene: TRBV27; J gene: TRBJ2-7; CDR3 DNA: TGTGCCAGCAGTTTATCGATAGGGGAAATCTCCTACGAGCAGTACTTC; CDR3 protein: CASSLSIGEISYEQYF
clone size: once; D gene: TRBD2; V gene: TRBV27; J gene: TRBJ2-1; CDR3 DNA: TGTGCCAGCAGTTTAACTAGCGGGGGACCCTACAATGAGCAGTTCTTC; CDR3 protein: CASSLTSGGPYNEQFF
clone size: once; D gene: .; V gene: TRBV11-2; J gene: TRBJ2-7; CDR3 DNA: TGTGCCAGCAGCTCCCCCGACATGCTCTCCTACGAGCAGTACTTC; CDR3 protein: CASSSPDMLSYEQYF
clone size: .; D gene: TRBD1; V gene: TRBV29-1; J gene: TRBJ2-7; CDR3 DNA: TGCAGCGTTATCGGGACAGGGGGGTCCTACGAGCAGTACTTC; CDR3 protein: CSVIGTGGSYEQYF
clone size: .; D gene: TRBD1; V gene: TRBV30; J gene: TRBJ1-2; CDR3 DNA: TGTGCCTGGAGTTTCCCCGTACAGGGGGCGCGTGGCTACACCTTC; CDR3 protein: CAWSFPVQGARGYTF
clone size: .; D gene: .; V gene: TRBV5-4; J gene: TRBJ2-7; CDR3 DNA: TGTGCCAGCAGCCAGATGAGTGAAGAGCAGTACTTC; CDR3 protein: CASSQMSEEQYF
clone size: .; D gene: .; V gene: TRBV29-1; J gene: TRBJ2-3; CDR3 DNA: TGCAGCCTTGGGATAGATACGCAGTATTTT; CDR3 protein: CSLGIDTQYF
clone size: .; D gene: .; V gene: TRBV7-9; J gene: TRBJ1-2; CDR3 DNA: TGTGCCAGCAGAGATGCTAAGGGACCTAACTATGGCTACACCTTC; CDR3 protein: CASRDAKGPNYGYTF
clone size: large; D gene: .; V gene: TRBV7-9; J gene: TRBJ2-7; CDR3 DNA: TGTGCCAGCAGCTTAGAGCACTCCAGGAACCCCTACGAGCAGTACTTC; CDR3 protein: CASSLEHSRNPYEQYF
clone size: .; D gene: .; V gene: TRBV6-1; J gene: TRBJ2-7; CDR3 DNA: TGTGCCAGCAGTGAGGCGTACGAGCAGTACTTC; CDR3 protein: CASSEAYEQYF
clone size: .; D gene: .; V gene: TRBV29-1; J gene: TRBJ2-3; CDR3 DNA: TGCAGCGTACCAACGGGCCTTAGCACAGATACGCAGTATTTT; CDR3 protein: CSVPTGLSTDTQYF
clone size: .; D gene: .; V gene: TRBV2; J gene: TRBJ2-1; CDR3 DNA: TGTGCCAGCAGTGCGCCGACCCTTCTTCACAATGAGCAGTTCTTC; CDR3 protein: CASSAPTLLHNEQFF
clone size: .; D gene: .; V gene: TRBV19; J gene: TRBJ2-2; CDR3 DNA: TGTGCCAGCGACAGTTCGAACACCGGGGAGCTGTTTTTT; CDR3 protein: CASDSSNTGELFF
clone size: .; D gene: .; V gene: TRBV11-2; J gene: TRBJ2-3; CDR3 DNA: TGTGCCAGCAGCAACAATCTAGCGACCCGCGAGGGTACGCAGTATTTT; CDR3 protein: CASSNNLATREGTQYF
clone size: once; D gene: TRBD2; V gene: TRBV4-1; J gene: TRBJ2-3; CDR3 DNA: TGCGCCAGCAGCCTGGGGACTACTAGCACAGATACGCAGTATTTT; CDR3 protein: CASSLGTTSTDTQYF
clone size: .; D gene: .; V gene: TRBV7-8; J gene: TRBJ2-7; CDR3 DNA: TGTGCCAGCAGCTTAGCGCCAGGGAATCCCTACGAGCAGTACTTC; CDR3 protein: CASSLAPGNPYEQYF
clone size: .; D gene: .; V gene: TRBV18; J gene: TRBJ1-2; CDR3 DNA: TGTGCCAGCTCAGGGTCAGGGGACTTCTATGGCTACACCTTC; CDR3 protein: CASSGSGDFYGYTF
clone size: .; D gene: .; V gene: TRBV19; J gene: TRBJ2-3; CDR3 DNA: TGTGCCAGTAGTATAGAGGCAGGGGATACGCAGTATTTT; CDR3 protein: CASSIEAGDTQYF
clone size: .; D gene: .; V gene: TRBV30; J gene: TRBJ1-4; CDR3 DNA: TGTGCCTGGACCGGGGGTTCAACTAATGAAAAACTGTTTTTT; CDR3 protein: CAWTGGSTNEKLFF
clone size: large; D gene: .; V gene: TRBV11-3; J gene: TRBJ1-1; CDR3 DNA: TGTGCCAGCAGCTTCGTGGGCGCTGAAGCTTTCTTT; CDR3 protein: CASSFVGAEAFF
clone size: .; D gene: .; V gene: TRBV7-8; J gene: TRBJ1-1; CDR3 DNA: TGTGCCAGCAGCTTAGAAGGAGGGAGCGACACTGAAGCTTTCTTT; CDR3 protein: CASSLEGGSDTEAFF
clone size: .; D gene: .; V gene: TRBV27; J gene: TRBJ1-5; CDR3 DNA: TGTGCCAGCAGTTCCGCAGGGAATCAGCCCCAGCATTTT; CDR3 protein: CASSSAGNQPQHF
clone size: .; D gene: .; V gene: TRBV7-2; J gene: TRBJ1-5; CDR3 DNA: TGTGCCAGCAGCTTACAGGGAGGTAATCAGCCCCAGCATTTT; CDR3 protein: CASSLQGGNQPQHF